These 32 T cell receptor beta chains were sequenced from one sample in a study of vaccination effects on CD4 cells after COVID-19 (dated 2022 in TCRdb). The ViraFEST assay stimulated PBMC with viral peptide pools and then used TCR sequencing to identify antigen-specific CD4+ T cell clonotypes by expansion. After around eleven days of culture, CD4+ T cells were isolated with the EasySep CD4+ T cell isolation kit. Two doses of either the BNT162b2 or the mRNA-1273 mRNA SARS-CoV-2 vaccine were administered to participants. Libraries were prepared through the immunoSEQ multiplex PCR assay. In TCRdb, the immuneACCESS table is reduced to in-frame sequences with V and J assigned. These tables do not hold every clone; where another copy was compared, an unresolved V gene accounts for under half, and the others remain unexplained. The sample has approximately 17,000 clones on record, around 70% of them singletons. The ten largest account for around 9% of the sample.

These receptors have no identified antigens. The starting material was CD4+ T cells from PBMCs cultured with SARS-CoV-2 spike peptides, obtained after COVID-19 vaccination. The sample's cell subset or site label, decoded: SARS-CoV-2 spike overlapping peptide pool stimulation. Receptors were obtained from a human donor who received a COVID-19 vaccine.

V and J are TRBV28 and TRBJ2-7; the D gene is possibly TRBD2 (5 bases). Germline lookup yields CDR1 MDHEN and CDR2 SYDVKM. There are 14 residues in the CDR3. V dropped 7 bases and J dropped 0 bases, with 13 bases sitting between them. The chain's CDR3 is CASISPGISYEQYF. The DNA of the CDR3 is TGTGCCAGCATCTCTCCGGGGATCTCCTACGAGCAGTACTTC.

V gene TRBV28 combines with J gene TRBJ1-1; D is ambiguous. V was trimmed by 2 bases and J by 4 bases, leaving 11 bases between them. From germline, CDR1 is MDHEN and CDR2 SYDVKM. This CDR3 is 14 amino acids long. DNA of the CDR3: TGTGCCAGCAGTTTAGGTTTGGCTGTCACTGAAGCTTTCTTT. Protein sequence: CASSLGLAVTEAFF.

CDR3 sequence reads: CASSLIVGEQYF. Written as DNA, the CDR3 is TGTGCCAGCAGTTTGATCGTGGGCGAGCAGTACTTC. This chain links TRBV28 with TRBJ2-7; D is uncertain. This CDR3 is built from 12 residues. V shed 3 bases and J shed 6 bases, with 9 bases lying between them. Germline assignment: CDR1 MDHEN and CDR2 SYDVKM.

The rearrangement joins TRBV4-2 to TRBJ2-7; D not certain. From germline, CDR1 is LGHNA and CDR2 YNFKEQ. This CDR3 is built from 15 residues. V lost 1 base and J lost 4, with 14 bases in between. This CDR3 reads CASSQGVGRVYEQYF. The CDR3, as DNA: TGTGCCAGCAGCCAAGGGGTAGGTAGGGTTTACGAGCAGTACTTC.

The chain links TRBV5-4 to TRBJ2-6; D possibly uses TRBD1 or TRBD2 (6 bases each). With 6 bases removed from V and 0 bases from J, the gap between germline ends came to 13 bases. Per the germline V gene, CDR1 is SGHNT and CDR2 is YYREEE (reference sequence). The CDR3 covers 16 residues. CDR3 sequence reads: CASTLGGHSGANVLTF. In nucleotides, the CDR3 is TGTGCCAGCACTCTGGGGGGACACTCTGGGGCCAACGTCCTGACTTTC.

This clone was picked up a small number of times. The V gene is TRBV28, the J gene TRBJ1-5, with 7 bases matching TRBD1. With 6 bases clipped from V and 7 bases from J, the junction kept 6 bases outside the gene matches. Germline CDR1 and CDR2: MDHEN and SYDVKM. The CDR3 is made up of 13 amino acids. The CDR3 DNA sequence: TGTGCCAGCAGGGAGGGGGCCTGGCAGCCCCAGCATTTT. Translation: CASREGAWQPQHF.

The chain employs TRBV4-3 and TRBJ1-1, with 11 bases matching TRBD1. Germline V CDR1 and CDR2: LGHNA, YSLEER. The CDR3 totals 16 residues. Unmatched junction bases numbered 8, after V lost 0 bases and J lost 8 bases. Here the CDR3 reads CASSQERVWTGGEAFF. CDR3 bases: TGCGCCAGCAGCCAAGAACGGGTATGGACAGGGGGCGAAGCTTTCTTT.

This rearrangement joins TRBV15 to TRBJ2-3; D call uncertain. Germline CDR1 reads LNHNV; CDR2 reads YYDKDF (reference sequence). Trimming pared 0 bases from V and 2 bases from J, leaving 12 bases between. The CDR3 sequence is 16 residues long. The CDR3 region is CATSRDSGRNTDTQYF. Here the CDR3 DNA reads TGTGCCACCAGCAGAGATTCTGGCAGAAACACAGATACGCAGTATTTT.

The chain couples TRBV5-5 to TRBJ2-7; 11 nucleotides agree with TRBD1. The germline CDR1 and CDR2 sequences are SGHKS and YYEKEE (reference sequence). CDR3 size: 14 residues. Unmatched junction bases numbered 5, after V lost 4 bases and J lost 5 bases. CDR3 in amino acids: CASSRDRGDHEQYF. The CDR3 DNA is TGTGCCAGCAGCCGGGACAGGGGGGATCACGAGCAGTACTTC.

This clone is categorized as large. A junction end diverges from the germline sequence, so it may reflect a read error. The chain joins TRBV7-7 to TRBJ2-5; 7 positions match TRBD2. The CDR3 covers 16 residues. The germline CDR1 and CDR2 sequences are SSHAT and FNYEAQ (reference sequence). CDR3 DNA sequence: TGTGCTAGCAGCTTAGGGTCTAGCGGAACACAAGAGACCCAGTACTTC. The encoded protein is CASSLGSSGTQETQYF.

V is TRBV9 and J is TRBJ2-2; TRBD1 matches 8 bases. Germline V gene lookup returns CDR1 SGDLS and CDR2 YYNGEE. The CDR3 consists of 15 residues. Trimming cost V 4 bases and J 5 bases; bases outside gene matches: 7. For the CDR3, the DNA is TGTGCCAGCAGCATTACAGGGGGAATAACCGGGGAGCTGTTTTTT. It specifies CASSITGGITGELFF.

The chain is built from TRBV29-1 and TRBJ1-2; D is uncertain. Germline assignment: CDR1 SQVTM and CDR2 ANQGSEA. V was shortened by 5 bases and J by 8 bases, with 15 bases between the two germline ends. This CDR3 spans 12 amino acids. Written as DNA, the CDR3 is TGCAGCGTTATGGTAGGAGGGTTCGGCTACACCTTC. Amino acids: CSVMVGGFGYTF.

This CDR3 reads CATSEGLETQYF. The CDR3 nucleotides are TGTGCCACCTCGGAGGGACTAGAGACCCAGTACTTC. The chain joins TRBV24-1 to TRBJ2-5; perhaps TRBD2 as D (6 bases). Per germline, CDR1 KGHDR and CDR2 SFDVKD. This CDR3 has 12 amino acids. Between the trimmed V and J ends, which lost 9 bases and 4 bases, there was a span of 11 bases.

V and J are TRBV7-2 and TRBJ2-3, with TRBD2 matching 13 bases. Trimming removed 5 bases from V and 0 bases from J; junction bases left unmatched: 8. The CDR3 has 18 amino acids. The germline gives CDR1 SGHTA, CDR2 FQGNSA. The CDR3 loop is CASSITGTSGASTDTQYF. The CDR3 DNA reads as TGTGCCAGCAGCATCACCGGGACTAGCGGGGCAAGCACAGATACGCAGTATTTT.

The chain combines TRBV11-2 with TRBJ1-3, with unresolved D. CDR1 and CDR2 (germline): SGHAT, FQNNGV. The V end was cut by 4 bases, the J end by 0 bases, with 4 bases between. The CDR3 is made up of 13 amino acids. DNA for the CDR3: TGTGCCAGCAGCTCCCGCTCTGGAAACACCATATATTTT. This codes for CASSSRSGNTIYF.

Only a few counts were recorded for this clone. V gene TRBV2 combines with J gene TRBJ2-4; 7 nucleotides line up with TRBD1. CDR3 length: 15 residues. With 4 bases clipped from V and 1 base from J, the junction kept 4 bases outside the gene matches. Per germline, CDR1 SNHLY and CDR2 FYNNEI. CDR3 nucleotide sequence: TGTGCCAGCAGTGCCAGGGGGTCGGCCAAAAACATTCAGTACTTC. It codes for CASSARGSAKNIQYF.

This chain connects TRBV7-3 to TRBJ1-4; 9 nucleotides align to TRBD1. CDR1 and CDR2 (germline): SGHTA, FQGTGA. Trimming removed 0 bases from V and 5 bases from J; junction bases left unmatched: 1. CDR3 length equals 15 residues. In DNA form, the CDR3 reads TGTGCCAGCAGCTTAACAGGGACAGGGAATGAAAAACTGTTTTTT. Amino acid sequence: CASSLTGTGNEKLFF.

The chain employs TRBV5-1 and TRBJ2-5, with D possibly TRBD1 on 5 matching bases. Per germline, CDR1 SGHRS and CDR2 YFSETQ. V lost 4 bases and J 5 bases, leaving 15 bases between the germline ends. The CDR3 runs to 14 residues. The CDR3 here is CASSRSQGRETQYF. CDR3 DNA sequence: TGCGCCAGCAGCAGGAGTCAGGGCCGGGAGACCCAGTACTTC. The full variable domain, completed using reference TRBV5-1 and TRBJ2-5, is KAGVTQTPRYLIKTRGQQVTLSCSPISGHRSVSWYQQTPGQGLQFLFEYFSETQRNKGNFPGRFSGRQFSNSRSEMNVSTLELGDSALYLCASSRSQGRETQYFGPGTRLLVL.

The chain carries TRBV7-9 and TRBJ1-4, with 10 bases lining up with TRBD1. V lost 5 bases and J lost 7; bases outside the gene matches: 4. CDR3 length equals 14 residues. Germline-derived CDR1 and CDR2 are SEHNR and FQNEAQ (reference sequence). CDR3 protein: CASSARTGGEKLFF. CDR3 sequence (DNA): TGTGCCAGCAGCGCCAGGACAGGGGGTGAAAAACTGTTTTTT.

J is TRBJ2-7 and V is TRBV6-5; perhaps TRBD2 as D (5 bases). The germline gives CDR1 MNHEY, CDR2 SVGAGI. CDR3 length equals 15 residues. Trimming took 6 bases from V and 0 from J, leaving 15 bases between them. This chain's CDR3 is CASRAETLFSYEQYF. CDR3 in DNA: TGTGCCAGCAGAGCGGAAACCCTTTTCTCCTACGAGCAGTACTTC.

The chain joins TRBV29-1 to TRBJ1-4; 8 nucleotides line up with TRBD1. Germline V CDR1 and CDR2: SQVTM, ANQGSEA. This CDR3 region has 13 residues. V lost 3 bases and J lost 8; bases outside the gene matches: 5. The CDR3 coding sequence is TGCAGCGTTGAGGACAGGGTAAGCGAAAAACTGTTTTTT. Amino acids: CSVEDRVSEKLFF.

Sample share makes this clone medium-sized (0.01 to 0.1%). The chain joins TRBV3-1 (or the pseudogene TRBV3-2) to TRBJ1-3, with D perhaps matching TRBD1 (5 bases). Germline CDR1 is LGHDT and CDR2 is YNNKEL (reference sequence). V gave up 5 bases and J gave up 0 bases, with 8 bases separating them. CDR3 length: 14 amino acids. The CDR3 protein is CASSFRDSGNTIYF. The CDR3 bases are TGTGCCAGCAGCTTCAGGGACTCTGGAAACACCATATATTTT.

This clone is judged medium-sized. The chain carries TRBV19 and TRBJ1-2, with TRBD1 identical over 9 bases. CDR1 LNHDA and CDR2 SQIVND come from the germline V gene (reference sequence). The CDR3 consists of 15 residues. Germline trimming cut 3 bases from V and 4 bases from J; bases unmatched to any gene: 6. The CDR3 region has the DNA TGTGCCAGTAGTATCGAACAGGGGGCGACCTATGGCTACACCTTC. As protein: CASSIEQGATYGYTF.

CDR3 protein: CASRPQGGAGYTF. The CDR3 DNA reads TGTGCCAGCAGACCGCAGGGAGGGGCGGGCTACACCTTC. This chain links TRBV5-6 with TRBJ1-2; D is possibly TRBD1 (5 bases). Germline assignment: CDR1 SGHDT and CDR2 YYEEEE. The CDR3 has 13 amino acids. The V end lost 5 bases, the J end lost 8 bases, and 16 bases lay between the germline ends.

The chain carries TRBV5-8 and TRBJ2-3; D is undetermined. CDR1 and CDR2 from the germline V gene are SGHTS and YDEGEE. The CDR3 has 15 amino acids. Trimming took off 5 bases at V and 6 bases at J, with 19 bases between the two ends. The CDR3 loop reads CASSSFLGSADTQYF. CDR3 nucleotide sequence: TGTGCCAGCAGTTCGTTTTTAGGTTCTGCGGATACGCAGTATTTT.

The chain recombines TRBV6-1 with TRBJ1-2; D is perhaps TRBD1 (5 bases). The V end lost 2 bases, the J end lost 6 bases, and 13 bases lay between the germline ends. CDR3 length: 14 residues. The germline V gene has CDR1 MNHNS and CDR2 SASEGT. The CDR3 spells CASSERGGKDGYTF. The DNA for the CDR3 is TGTGCCAGCAGTGAACGGGGGGGGAAGGATGGCTACACCTTC.

This clone was detected once. This chain joins TRBV5-1 and TRBJ2-2, with 9 bases that match TRBD1. The V and J ends lost 1 base and 5 bases, in that order; junction bases with no gene match: 3. Germline CDR1 SGHRS, CDR2 YFSETQ. This CDR3 has 15 amino acids. CDR3 sequence (DNA): TGCGCCAGCAGCTTGACACAGGGGGCGACCGGGGAGCTGTTTTTT. It translates to CASSLTQGATGELFF. Filled out from reference TRBV5-1 and TRBJ2-2, the complete variable domain reads KAGVTQTPRYLIKTRGQQVTLSCSPISGHRSVSWYQQTPGQGLQFLFEYFSETQRNKGNFPGRFSGRQFSNSRSEMNVSTLELGDSALYLCASSLTQGATGELFFGEGSRLTVL.

The rearrangement joins TRBV14 to TRBJ2-1; 8 bases are shared with TRBD2. Germline V lookup: CDR1 SGHDN, CDR2 FVKESK. The V gene end was trimmed by 4 bases and the J gene end by 2 bases; junction bases not matched to a gene: 10. This CDR3 is 17 amino acids long. The CDR3 spells CASSLSSGTSTYNEQFF. CDR3 nucleotides: TGTGCCAGCAGCCTAAGTTCGGGGACTAGTACCTACAATGAGCAGTTCTTC.

This clone has only a few counts. The chain combines TRBV14 with TRBJ1-6; D is possibly TRBD1 (6 bases). The CDR3 length is 15 residues. V lost 5 bases, J lost 7 bases, and 15 bases lay in between. In germline, CDR1 is SGHDN, CDR2 FVKESK. This chain's CDR3 is CASSRQQGINSPLHF. In nucleotides, the CDR3 is TGTGCCAGCAGCAGACAACAGGGCATCAATTCACCCCTCCACTTT.

This clone occurred once. V usage is TRBV6-5 and J usage is TRBJ1-2, with 9 bases lining up with TRBD1. CDR1 is MNHEY, CDR2 SVGAGI, per germline. The CDR3 extends over 15 amino acids. Trimming at V came to 6 bases and at J to 3 bases, leaving 8 bases not matched to a gene. The CDR3 here is CASRSGTGIDYGYTF. CDR3 bases: TGTGCCAGCAGATCCGGGACAGGGATAGACTATGGCTACACCTTC.

V gene TRBV5-4 combines with J gene TRBJ1-1; D is possibly TRBD1 (5 bases). Trimming pared 4 bases from V and 3 bases from J, leaving 16 bases between. This CDR3 has 15 amino acids. Germline V gene data show CDR1 as SGHNT and CDR2 as YYREEE (reference sequence). The CDR3 sequence is CASSLDRDGHTEAFF. The CDR3 region has the DNA TGTGCCAGCAGCCTCGACCGGGACGGCCACACTGAAGCTTTCTTT.

This chain connects TRBV7-6 to TRBJ1-1, with a tentative D call TRBD1 (5 bases). Trimming removed 4 bases from V and 1 base from J, with 13 bases in between. This CDR3 has 15 residues. From germline, CDR1 is SGHVS and CDR2 FNYEAQ. The CDR3 sequence: CASSSPGLSNTEAFF. CDR3 nucleotide sequence: TGTGCCAGCAGCTCACCGGGACTTTCGAACACTGAAGCTTTCTTT.